This T cell receptor beta chain appears in the sequencing data of a study of shared clonotypes between healthy human individuals. Whole-study context: Researchers drew samples from a couple of women and three men aged 18 to 49.

Investigators divided CD4+ cells into CD45RA+ naive and CD45RA-negative memory subsets. The length of the CDR3 is 14 residues. V dropped 4 bases and J dropped 7 bases, with 15 bases sitting between them. Germline V lookup: CDR1 SGHRS, CDR2 YFSETQ. Using immunoSEQ multiplex PCR, the repertoire was profiled, and TCRdb retains in-frame clones only, with some absent. The data hold 2.5 million or so clones, with 85% to 95% observed a single time. The specimen sequenced was naive CD4+ T cells sorted from blood. Subset given: CD45RA+ positively selected. The chain combines TRBV5-1 with TRBJ2-1, with unresolved D. The receptor's source is a man younger than 35 in good health. CDR3 loop: CASSDLRILNEQFF. The CDR3 DNA follows: TGCGCCAGCAGCGACTTGAGGATCCTGAATGAGCAGTTCTTC.